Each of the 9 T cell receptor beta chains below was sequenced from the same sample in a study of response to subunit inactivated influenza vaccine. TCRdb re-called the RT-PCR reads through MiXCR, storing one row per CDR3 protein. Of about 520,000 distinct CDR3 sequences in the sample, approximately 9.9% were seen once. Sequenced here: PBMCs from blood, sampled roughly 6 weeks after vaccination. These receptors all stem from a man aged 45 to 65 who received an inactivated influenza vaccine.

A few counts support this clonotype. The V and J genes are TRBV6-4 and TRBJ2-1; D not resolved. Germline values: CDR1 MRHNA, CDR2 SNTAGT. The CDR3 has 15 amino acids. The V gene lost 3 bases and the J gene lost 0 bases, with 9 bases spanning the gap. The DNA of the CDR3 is TGTGCCAGCAGTGAGACCCTCAGCTCCTACAATGAGCAGTTCTTC. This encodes CASSETLSSYNEQFF.

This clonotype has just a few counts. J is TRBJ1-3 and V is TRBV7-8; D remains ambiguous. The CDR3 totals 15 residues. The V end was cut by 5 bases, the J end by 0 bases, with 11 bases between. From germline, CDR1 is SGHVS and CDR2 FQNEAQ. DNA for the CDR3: TGTGCCAGCAGCCGAGTCCCCGGCTCTGGAAACACCATATATTTT. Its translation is CASSRVPGSGNTIYF.

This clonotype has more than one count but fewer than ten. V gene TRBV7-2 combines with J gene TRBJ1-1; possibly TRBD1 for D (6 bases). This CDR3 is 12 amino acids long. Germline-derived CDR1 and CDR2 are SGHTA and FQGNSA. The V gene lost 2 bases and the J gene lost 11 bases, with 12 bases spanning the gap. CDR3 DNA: TGTGCCAGCAGCTTACTCGGAGGGGGGGCTTTCTTT. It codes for CASSLLGGGAFF. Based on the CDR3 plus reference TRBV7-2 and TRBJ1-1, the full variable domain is GAGVSQSPSNKVTEKGKDVELRCDPISGHTALYWYRQSLGQGLEFLIYFQGNSAPDKSGLPSDRFSAERTGGSVSTLTIQRTQQEDSAVYLCASSLLGGGAFFGQGTRLTVV.

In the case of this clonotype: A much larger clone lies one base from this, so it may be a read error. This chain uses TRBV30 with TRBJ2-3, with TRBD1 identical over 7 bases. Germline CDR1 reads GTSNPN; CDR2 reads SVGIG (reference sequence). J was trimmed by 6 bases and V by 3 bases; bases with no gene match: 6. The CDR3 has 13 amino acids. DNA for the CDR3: TGTGCCTGGAGGCCGACAGGGCAGGATACGCAGTATTTT. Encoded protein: CAWRPTGQDTQYF.

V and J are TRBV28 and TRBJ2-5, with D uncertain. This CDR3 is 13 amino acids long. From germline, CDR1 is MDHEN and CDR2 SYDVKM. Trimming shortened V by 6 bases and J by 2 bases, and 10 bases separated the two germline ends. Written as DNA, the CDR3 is TGTGCCAGCAGCATGACACTGCAAGAGACCCAGTACTTC. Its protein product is CASSMTLQETQYF.

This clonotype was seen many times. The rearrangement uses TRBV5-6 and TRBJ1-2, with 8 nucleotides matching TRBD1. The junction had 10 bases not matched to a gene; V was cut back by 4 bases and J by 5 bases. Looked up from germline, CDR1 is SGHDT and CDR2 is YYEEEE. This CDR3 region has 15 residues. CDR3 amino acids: CASSGRDRSTYGYTF. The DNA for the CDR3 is TGTGCCAGCAGCGGTCGGGACAGGTCGACGTATGGCTACACCTTC. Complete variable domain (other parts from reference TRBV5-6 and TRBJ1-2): DAGVTQSPTHLIKTRGQQVTLRCSPKSGHDTVSWYQQALGQGPQFIFQYYEEEERQRGNFPDRFSGHQFPNYSSELNVNALLLGDSALYLCASSGRDRSTYGYTFGSGTRLTVV.

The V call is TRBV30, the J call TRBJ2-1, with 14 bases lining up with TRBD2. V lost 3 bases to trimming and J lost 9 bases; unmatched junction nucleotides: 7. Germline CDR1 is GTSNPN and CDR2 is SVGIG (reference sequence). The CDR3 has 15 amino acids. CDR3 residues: CAWSPGLAGVGEQFF. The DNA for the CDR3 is TGTGCCTGGAGCCCGGGACTAGCGGGAGTCGGTGAGCAGTTCTTC.

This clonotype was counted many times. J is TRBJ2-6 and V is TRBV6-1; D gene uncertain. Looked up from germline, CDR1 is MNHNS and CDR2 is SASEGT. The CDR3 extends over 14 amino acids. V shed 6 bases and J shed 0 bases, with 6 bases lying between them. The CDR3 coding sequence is TGTGCCAGCAGCAGCATCTCTGGGGCCAACGTCCTGACTTTC. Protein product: CASSSISGANVLTF.

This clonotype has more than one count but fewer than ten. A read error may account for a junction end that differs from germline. The CDR3 spells CASSLAGGQGRETQYF. CDR3 nucleotides: TGTGCTAGCAGCTTAGCAGGAGGACAGGGACGAGAGACCCAGTACTTC. This chain connects TRBV7-7 to TRBJ2-5, with 8 bases that match TRBD1. Looked up from germline, CDR1 is SSHAT and CDR2 is FNYEAQ (reference sequence). The CDR3 is 16 residues long.